Listed below are T cell receptor beta chains from one sample, sequenced in a study of CD8 T cells in Susac syndrome. TCRdb fed the immunoSEQ multiplex PCR reads into MiXCR, producing one record per CDR3 protein. Of about 130,000 distinct CDR3 sequences in the sample, approximately 89% are singletons; the top ten hold under 0.25%. Sequencing was done on a sample of CD8+ T cells from PBMCs. The source is a human donor with multiple sclerosis. Each CDR3 is given with its conserved first and last residue. D genes are given only for firm matches. A clone size is listed for some rows: how often the clone was seen (once, few, many), or a class if it is expanded.

>TRBJ1-1|.|.|TRBV19
CASMRGVNTEAFF
TGTGCCAGCATGCGGGGGGTGAACACTGAAGCTTTCTTT
>TRBJ2-5|.|.|TRBV29-1
CSVEGRGAQYF
TGCAGCGTTGAAGGAAGGGGCGCCCAGTACTTC
>TRBJ1-1|.|.|TRBV4-1
CASSQRSTKNTEAFF
TGCGCCAGCAGCCAACGCTCCACGAAGAACACTGAAGCTTTCTTT
>TRBJ1-2|.|.|TRBV6-2/TRBV6-3
CASSYSRFYGYTF
TGTGCCAGCAGTTACTCTCGGTTCTATGGCTACACCTTC
>TRBJ1-2|.|few|TRBV25-1
CASSESRYGYTF
TGTGCCAGCAGTGAGTCTCGCTATGGCTACACCTTC
>TRBJ2-1|TRBD2|.|TRBV2
CASSETSGSEEQFF
TGTGCCAGCAGTGAAACTAGCGGGAGTGAAGAGCAGTTCTTC
>TRBJ2-2|.|.|TRBV6-2/TRBV6-3
CASSPVTGELFF
TGTGCCAGCAGTCCCGTCACCGGGGAGCTGTTTTTT
>TRBJ2-3|.|.|TRBV4-3
CASSQEDRRPTQYF
TGCGCCAGCAGCCAAGAAGATCGGAGGCCTACGCAGTATTTT
>TRBJ2-7|.|.|TRBV5-1
CASSHPNGSFSYEQYF
TGCGCCAGCAGCCACCCCAACGGGTCCTTCTCCTACGAGCAGTACTTC
>TRBJ2-7|TRBD2|.|TRBV9
CASSVGTSGGEQYF
TGTGCCAGCAGCGTAGGGACTAGCGGGGGAGAGCAGTACTTC
>TRBJ2-3|.|once|TRBV6-1
CASYLGWEGENGSTDTQYF
TGTGCCAGCTACCTGGGATGGGAAGGGGAAAATGGTAGCACAGATACGCAGTATTTT
>TRBJ2-2|.|.|TRBV6-5
CASSPVGDTGELFF
TGTGCCAGCAGCCCTGTAGGTGACACCGGGGAGCTGTTTTTT
>TRBJ2-7|.|.|TRBV5-1
CASSWAGGRYEQYF
TGCGCCAGCAGCTGGGCCGGGGGACGGTACGAGCAGTACTTC
>TRBJ2-2|.|once|TRBV28
CASHSPGRRTGELFF
TGTGCCAGTCACTCGCCAGGGAGGAGAACCGGGGAGCTGTTTTTT
>TRBJ1-2|.|.|TRBV13
CASSLGSGTAGYTF
TGTGCCAGCAGCTTAGGTTCCGGGACCGCTGGCTACACCTTC
>TRBJ2-2|TRBD2|.|TRBV6-5
CASRYLAGGPTGELFF
TGTGCCAGCAGATATCTAGCGGGAGGGCCCACCGGGGAGCTGTTTTTT
>TRBJ2-7|.|few|TRBV27
CASSLGRDYEQYF
TGTGCCAGCAGTTTGGGGCGCGATTACGAGCAGTACTTC
>TRBJ2-7|TRBD1|once|TRBV25-1
CASSPTGVHEQYF
TGTGCCAGCAGTCCGACAGGGGTCCACGAGCAGTACTTC
>TRBJ2-1|TRBD2|.|TRBV27
CASSLAGVSHEQFF
TGTGCCAGCAGTTTGGCGGGAGTCTCACATGAGCAGTTCTTC
>TRBJ2-1|TRBD2|.|TRBV7-2
CASSLLAALYNEQFF
TGTGCCAGCAGCCTACTAGCGGCCCTTTACAATGAGCAGTTCTTC
>TRBJ1-5|.|.|TRBV27
CASSFTLNQPQHF
TGTGCCAGCAGTTTTACCCTCAATCAGCCCCAGCATTTT
>TRBJ2-7|TRBD2|once|TRBV3-1
CASSGGASGSFYEQYF
TGTGCCAGCAGTGGGGGGGCTAGCGGGAGCTTCTACGAGCAGTACTTC
>TRBJ2-7|.|.|TRBV9
CASSVVDKTYEQYF
TGTGCCAGCAGCGTAGTGGACAAAACCTACGAGCAGTACTTC
>TRBJ2-7|.|.|TRBV6-5
CASSSSMGHEQYF
TGTGCCAGCAGTTCAAGCATGGGCCACGAGCAGTACTTC
>TRBJ2-2|.|.|TRBV20-1
CSARDIGRNTGELFF
TGCAGTGCTAGAGATATCGGGAGAAACACCGGGGAGCTGTTTTTT
>TRBJ2-4|.|once|TRBV28
CASQTGTNIQYF
TGTGCCAGCCAAACAGGGACCAACATTCAGTACTTC
>TRBJ1-1|.|.|TRBV6-2/TRBV6-3
CASQGRMNTEAFF
TGTGCCTCTCAGGGAAGAATGAACACTGAAGCTTTCTTT
>TRBJ1-1|.|.|TRBV7-2
CASSLVVRPAEAFF
TGTGCCAGCAGCTTAGTAGTGAGGCCTGCCGAAGCTTTCTTT